One and the same sample provided the 9 T cell receptor beta chains below, sequenced in a study of blood T cell repertoires in COVID-19. Sequencing used immunoSEQ multiplex PCR; TCRdb keeps in-frame clones, though not all of them. The sample has roughly 320,000 clones; roughly nine tenths are singletons. The specimen was peripheral blood. The receptors stem from a woman in her twenties or thirties with COVID-19, enrolled during active disease.

This clone was seen just once. In DNA form, the CDR3 reads TGTGCCAGCAGCTTGACAGGGAAATGGATTGGCAATCAGCCCCAGCATTTT. Protein product: CASSLTGKWIGNQPQHF. The V gene is TRBV11-3, the J gene TRBJ1-5; 7 bases line up with TRBD1. The germline V gene has CDR1 SGHNT and CDR2 YENEEA. The CDR3 extends over 17 amino acids. The V gene end was trimmed by 3 bases and the J gene end by 2 bases; junction bases not matched to a gene: 10.

J is TRBJ1-5 and V is TRBV5-6; D remains unclear. Between the trimmed V and J ends, which lost 4 bases and 4 bases, there was a span of 15 bases. Germline CDR1 is SGHDT and CDR2 is YYEEEE. The CDR3 is made up of 15 amino acids. The CDR3 region is CASSRNFQVNQPQHF. The DNA of the CDR3 is TGTGCCAGCAGCCGCAACTTCCAGGTTAATCAGCCCCAGCATTTT.

The rearrangement uses TRBV5-8 and TRBJ1-5, with 7 bases lining up with TRBD1. The CDR3 length is 16 residues. CDR1 and CDR2 from the germline V gene are SGHTS and YDEGEE. V was pared by 4 bases and J by 4 bases, with 11 bases of the junction left unmatched. In DNA form, the CDR3 reads TGTGCCAGCAGCGACCGGGACAGCCAAAGGAATCAGCCCCAGCATTTT. As protein: CASSDRDSQRNQPQHF.

The CDR3 sequence: CASSSGGSVETQYF. DNA for the CDR3: TGTGCCAGCAGCTCCGGGGGGTCGGTTGAGACCCAGTACTTC. The chain uses TRBV11-3 and TRBJ2-5, with 7 bases matching TRBD2. This CDR3 contains 14 residues. V lost 4 bases to trimming and J lost 5 bases; unmatched junction nucleotides: 7. The germline V gene has CDR1 SGHNT and CDR2 YENEEA.

The chain links TRBV19 to TRBJ1-6, with D perhaps matching TRBD1 (6 bases). The V gene lost 9 bases and the J gene lost 6 bases, with 12 bases spanning the gap. The germline CDR1 and CDR2 sequences are LNHDA and SQIVND (reference sequence). This CDR3 contains 13 residues. The chain's CDR3 is CASRDTFNSPLHF. As DNA, the CDR3 is TGTGCCAGCAGGGACACCTTTAATTCACCCCTCCACTTT.

The V and J genes are TRBV1 and TRBJ1-5; TRBD1 is the table's D call and was not checked against the DNA. TRBV1 is a pseudogene segment. The CDR3 runs 15 residues. The CDR3 nucleotides read TGCACCAGCAGCCAAGACAGGGAAGGCAATCAGCCCCAGCATTTT. It codes for CTSSQDREGNQPQHF.

As regards this clone: This may be a read error: a much more frequent sequence differs by one nucleotide. CDR3 sequence reads: CASSLDMNTEAFF. In nucleotides, the CDR3 is TGTGCCAGCAGCTTGGACATGAACACTGAAGCTTTCTTT. V gene TRBV5-4 combines with J gene TRBJ1-1; no clear D. The V end was cut by 0 bases, the J end by 0 bases, with 3 bases between. Germline loops: CDR1 SGHNT, CDR2 YYREEE (reference sequence). This CDR3 has 13 amino acids.

V is TRBV12-3 or TRBV12-4 and J is TRBJ2-5; D gene unclear. The CDR3 extends over 13 amino acids. The V gene lost 3 bases and the J gene lost 2 bases, with 7 bases spanning the gap. The CDR3 nucleotides are TGTGCCAGCAGTTTTCTAGTACAAGAGACCCAGTACTTC. Residues: CASSFLVQETQYF.

The chain carries TRBV6-6 and TRBJ2-2, with TRBD1 matching 8 bases. Per germline, CDR1 MNHNY and CDR2 SVGAGI (reference sequence). V lost 6 bases and J lost 5; bases outside the gene matches: 8. There are 15 residues in the CDR3. In DNA form, the CDR3 reads TGTGCCAGCAGCGATCAGGGGGCGGGGACCGGGGAGCTGTTTTTT. It yields the protein CASSDQGAGTGELFF.